This passage covers 20 T cell receptor beta chains from one sample sequenced in a study of blood T cell repertoires in COVID-19. Measured with immunoSEQ multiplex PCR; TCRdb has only the in-frame clones, and not every one. The table has 97,000 or so clones, almost 85% seen once. Sample: peripheral blood. The receptors shown here come from a man aged 35 to 55 with active or convalescent COVID-19.

The chain links TRBV25-1 to TRBJ1-2, with D unresolved. The CDR3 extends over 11 amino acids. Trimming removed 4 bases at V and 5 bases at J, with 5 bases between. Germline CDR1 is MGHDK and CDR2 is SYGVNS. In DNA form, the CDR3 reads TGTGCCAGCAGTGCCTCTTATGGCTACACCTTC. This translates into CASSASYGYTF.

This clone has only a few counts. The V gene is TRBV6-5, the J gene TRBJ2-7, with no clear D. Trimming pared 2 bases from V and 6 bases from J, leaving 5 bases between. The CDR3 consists of 11 residues. Germline V lookup: CDR1 MNHEY, CDR2 SVGAGI. This CDR3 is CASSYRLEQYF. The CDR3 DNA follows: TGTGCCAGCAGTTACAGACTCGAGCAGTACTTC.

V gene TRBV11-3 combines with J gene TRBJ2-5; unclear D gene. V lost 4 bases, J lost 2 bases, and 8 bases lay in between. CDR1 SGHNT and CDR2 YENEEA come from the germline V gene. The CDR3 extends over 13 amino acids. The CDR3 DNA follows: TGTGCCAGCAGCTCAGACGGGCAAGAGACCCAGTACTTC. Protein product: CASSSDGQETQYF. The whole variable domain, filled in from reference TRBV11-3 and TRBJ2-5, reads EAGVVQSPRYKIIEKKQPVAFWCNPISGHNTLYWYLQNLGQGPELLIRYENEEAVDDSQLPKDRFSAERLKGVDSTLKIQPAELGDSAVYLCASSSDGQETQYFGPGTRLLVL.

The rearrangement uses TRBV6-5 and TRBJ1-5; D is possibly TRBD1 (5 bases). This CDR3 contains 15 residues. Germline V gene data show CDR1 as MNHEY and CDR2 as SVGAGI. V was trimmed by 6 bases and J by 1 base, leaving 13 bases between them. For the CDR3, the DNA is TGTGCCAGCAGACAAGACGGGGGGAGCAATCAGCCCCAGCATTTT. It translates to CASRQDGGSNQPQHF.

The chain links TRBV5-1 to TRBJ2-3; 9 positions agree with TRBD1. The CDR3 sequence is 15 residues long. Germline assignment: CDR1 SGHRS and CDR2 YFSETQ. V lost 4 bases and J lost 5; bases outside the gene matches: 8. The CDR3 region is CASSHGTGIIDTQYF. CDR3 nucleotide sequence: TGCGCCAGCAGCCACGGGACAGGGATTATAGATACGCAGTATTTT.

V gene TRBV27 combines with J gene TRBJ1-1; the D is unclear. The CDR3 sequence is 15 residues long. Per germline, CDR1 MNHEY and CDR2 SMNVEV (reference sequence). The germline V and J ends were trimmed by 1 base and 6 bases, with 15 bases remaining between them. The CDR3 DNA follows: TGTGCCAGCAGTTTATATTCGGCGGGTAAAGCTGAAGCTTTCTTT. Its protein product is CASSLYSAGKAEAFF.

The rearrangement uses TRBV29-1 and TRBJ2-7, with 9 bases matching TRBD2. V dropped 5 bases and J dropped 6; count of bases not matched to a gene: 8. Looked up from germline, CDR1 is SQVTM and CDR2 is ANQGSEA. The CDR3 contains 13 residues. The CDR3, as DNA: TGCAGCGTTCGCGGCGGGGGGGCCCCCGAGCAGTACTTC. It is translated as CSVRGGGAPEQYF.

The V and J genes are TRBV5-1 and TRBJ2-3; 7 bases line up with TRBD2. The CDR3 runs to 14 residues. Germline assignment: CDR1 SGHRS and CDR2 YFSETQ. V shed 4 bases and J 6 bases; nucleotides not matched to a gene: 8. CDR3 residues: CASSLRSGADTQYF. The CDR3 DNA reads TGCGCCAGCAGCCTCAGGAGCGGGGCGGATACGCAGTATTTT.

The J gene is TRBJ1-3, the V gene TRBV7-9; D remains unclear. The CDR3 is made up of 15 amino acids. Trimming left V 3 bases short and J 0 bases short, with 9 bases between. Germline CDR1 and CDR2: SEHNR and FQNEAQ (reference sequence). In DNA, the CDR3 is TGTGCCAGCAGCTTTGGAACTATCTCTGGAAACACCATATATTTT. This codes for CASSFGTISGNTIYF.

This clone occurred a few times. The rearrangement uses TRBV7-9 and TRBJ1-4; maybe TRBD1 (6 bases). Germline CDR1 and CDR2: SEHNR and FQNEAQ (reference sequence). V shed 1 base and J shed 3 bases, with 9 bases lying between them. The CDR3 spans 15 residues. The CDR3 spells CASSLEGGPNEKLFF. The CDR3 DNA follows: TGTGCCAGCAGCTTAGAAGGGGGACCTAATGAAAAACTGTTTTTT.

CDR3 bases: TGTGCCAGCATCCCCGGGACAGGGCCGGCCTATGGCTACACCTTC. This translates into CASIPGTGPAYGYTF. The rearrangement links TRBV6-5 to TRBJ1-2; 9 nucleotides align to TRBD1. Germline CDR1 is MNHEY and CDR2 is SVGAGI. V lost 7 bases to trimming and J lost 4 bases; unmatched junction nucleotides: 10. The CDR3 sequence is 15 residues long.

By share, this clone ranks as large. The chain couples TRBV27 to TRBJ1-1; no definite D call. The germline V gene has CDR1 MNHEY and CDR2 SMNVEV (reference sequence). The V and J ends lost 6 bases and 5 bases respectively, with 10 bases between them. CDR3 length: 12 amino acids. As DNA, the CDR3 is TGTGCCAGCAGCACGGGGAGGACTGAAGCTTTCTTT. Its translation is CASSTGRTEAFF.

The chain carries TRBV7-2 and TRBJ1-1, with a tentative D call TRBD1 (5 bases). CDR1 and CDR2 (germline): SGHTA, FQGNSA. Trimming took off 2 bases at V and 12 bases at J, with 16 bases between the two ends. The CDR3 covers 13 residues. In DNA form, the CDR3 reads TGTGCCAGCAGCTTAAATTCAGACAGCCTAACTTTCTTT. This codes for CASSLNSDSLTFF.

The chain combines TRBV3-1 (or the pseudogene TRBV3-2) with TRBJ2-2; TRBD2 aligns across 16 bases. Germline-derived CDR1 and CDR2 are LGHDT and YNNKEL (reference sequence). The CDR3 consists of 22 residues. Germline trimming cut 4 bases from V and 5 bases from J; bases unmatched to any gene: 19. The CDR3 protein is CASSRRSRAAGLAGGGTGELFF. The CDR3, as DNA: TGTGCCAGCAGCCGGAGAAGTCGCGCCGCGGGACTAGCGGGGGGGGGAACCGGGGAGCTGTTTTTT.

V usage is TRBV10-3 and J usage is TRBJ1-6, with D hard to call. Per germline, CDR1 ENHRY and CDR2 SYGVKD. This CDR3 comprises 14 residues. The ends were cut back, 2 bases at V and 5 bases at J, with 7 bases in the middle. CDR3 residues: CAISEGPNNSPLHF. The CDR3 region has the DNA TGTGCCATCAGTGAGGGCCCGAATAATTCACCCCTCCACTTT.

V usage is TRBV27 and J usage is TRBJ1-2; 7 nucleotides agree with TRBD1. The CDR3 is 13 amino acids. Germline assignment: CDR1 MNHEY and CDR2 SMNVEV (reference sequence). J gave up 8 bases and V 5 bases, and 8 bases lay outside the gene matches. In DNA form, the CDR3 reads TGTGCCAGCAGTCTTTTGACAGGGAGGGGCTACACCTTC. This sequence encodes CASSLLTGRGYTF.

This clone has a handful of counts. This chain connects TRBV6-5 to TRBJ2-1; TRBD1 matches 8 bases. Trimming took 10 bases from V and 8 from J; bases not matched to a gene: 10. The CDR3 runs 13 residues. CDR1 MNHEY and CDR2 SVGAGI come from the germline V gene. CDR3 sequence reads: CATLPGGGYEQFF. CDR3 sequence (DNA): TGTGCCACCCTTCCAGGGGGCGGCTATGAGCAGTTCTTC.

This chain uses TRBV6-5 with TRBJ2-7, with D unresolved. Trimming pared 2 bases from V and 6 bases from J, leaving 8 bases between. Germline V gene data show CDR1 as MNHEY and CDR2 as SVGAGI. This CDR3 region has 12 residues. CDR3 in DNA: TGTGCCAGCAGTTACCAGGCCGGCGAGCAGTACTTC. Its protein product is CASSYQAGEQYF.

The chain is built from TRBV7-9 and TRBJ1-4; 7 bases fit TRBD1. J was trimmed by 4 bases and V by 5 bases; bases with no gene match: 4. Germline loops: CDR1 SEHNR, CDR2 FQNEAQ (reference sequence). The CDR3 extends over 14 amino acids. CDR3 region: CASSPGQLNEKLFF. CDR3 nucleotides: TGTGCCAGCAGCCCGGGACAGCTTAATGAAAAACTGTTTTTT. The full variable domain, with the rest looked up from reference TRBV7-9 and TRBJ1-4, is DTGVSQNPRHKITKRGQNVTFRCDPISEHNRLYWYRQTLGQGPEFLTYFQNEAQLEKSRLLSDRFSAERPKGSFSTLEIQRTEQGDSAMYLCASSPGQLNEKLFFGSGTQLSVL.

A single count supports this clone. The chain's CDR3 is CATSRDPASGGATEQFF. For the CDR3, the DNA is TGTGCCACCAGCAGAGATCCGGCTAGCGGGGGGGCCACTGAGCAGTTCTTC. J is TRBJ2-1 and V is TRBV15, with 12 bases lining up with TRBD2. The germline gives CDR1 LNHNV, CDR2 YYDKDF (reference sequence). V shed 0 bases, J shed 9 bases, and the junction held 9 bases outside the gene matches. This CDR3 contains 17 residues.